One and the same sample provided the 27 T cell receptor beta chains below, sequenced in a study of Ad26.COV2.S vaccination and SARS-CoV-2 variants. Treatment described: 15 to 20 received Ad26.COV2.S at low or high dose, single or two shots; roughly five received placebo; per-sample allocation not given. Day 63 after the first vaccine or placebo injection was the time point for sampling. The repertoire was sequenced with immunoSEQ multiplex PCR; TCRdb's copy has only in-frame clones and lacks some. The sample shows roughly 700,000 clones, about 89% of them seen only once. The sample in question was peripheral blood, obtained in a trial of Ad26.COV2.S vaccine versus placebo. Receptor source: a person between 18 and 65 years old who received the Ad26.COV2.S COVID-19 vaccine or a placebo.

This rearrangement joins TRBV11-2 to TRBJ2-7; D perhaps matches TRBD2 (5 bases). From germline, CDR1 is SGHAT and CDR2 FQNNGV. V shed 1 base and J shed 3 bases, with 13 bases lying between them. The CDR3 runs to 15 residues. The CDR3 sequence is CASSLATSSSYEQYF. In DNA, the CDR3 is TGTGCCAGCAGCTTAGCGACTTCTAGCAGCTACGAGCAGTACTTC.

This chain uses TRBV7-9 with TRBJ1-5; the match to TRBD1 covers 7 bases. The CDR3 spans 14 residues. J gave up 3 bases and V 5 bases, and 4 bases lay outside the gene matches. Germline values: CDR1 SEHNR, CDR2 FQNEAQ (reference sequence). CDR3 in DNA: TGTGCCAGCAGCCCCGGGACAGACAATCAGCCCCAGCATTTT. Protein product: CASSPGTDNQPQHF.

About this clone: Other nucleotide sequences from this sample produce the same CDR3. This chain links TRBV5-1 with TRBJ1-1; possible D gene TRBD1, 5 bases. The V gene lost 0 bases and the J gene lost 4 bases, with 10 bases spanning the gap. The CDR3 has 14 amino acids. Germline-derived CDR1 and CDR2 are SGHRS and YFSETQ. The CDR3 here is CASSLGPGGTEAFF. The CDR3 DNA sequence: TGCGCCAGCAGCTTGGGGCCCGGGGGCACTGAAGCTTTCTTT.

This clone was detected only once. The gene calls are TRBV10-3 and TRBJ2-7, with D unresolved. The V gene's germline CDR1 is ENHRY and CDR2 SYGVKD. CDR3 length equals 11 residues. V was cut by 6 bases and J by 3 bases, with 6 bases left in between. This CDR3 reads CAIRDFYEQYF. CDR3 sequence (DNA): TGTGCCATCAGGGATTTCTACGAGCAGTACTTC.

With respect to this clone: Other DNA sequences in this specimen translate into the identical CDR3. The rearrangement joins TRBV2 to TRBJ1-1; no firm D call. Deletions cut 4 bases from V and 0 bases from J, with 6 bases between. The CDR3 is made up of 13 amino acids. Per the germline V gene, CDR1 is SNHLY and CDR2 is FYNNEI. The CDR3 DNA reads as TGTGCCAGCAGTGTCGAGGTGAACACTGAAGCTTTCTTT. Translated, it gives CASSVEVNTEAFF.

V gene TRBV5-1 combines with J gene TRBJ1-1; D gene unclear. V was clipped by 0 bases and J by 1 base, with 7 bases between them. Germline V gene lookup returns CDR1 SGHRS and CDR2 YFSETQ. CDR3 length equals 14 residues. CDR3 in DNA: TGCGCCAGCAGCTTGGTGGCAGCGAACACTGAAGCTTTCTTT. It yields the protein CASSLVAANTEAFF.

This clone was seen a few times. In the same sample, other DNA sequences code for this CDR3. This chain links TRBV27 with TRBJ2-7, with D perhaps matching TRBD2 (6 bases). Per the germline V gene, CDR1 is MNHEY and CDR2 is SMNVEV (reference sequence). The germline V and J ends were trimmed by 5 bases and 1 base, with 9 bases remaining between them. The CDR3 is 13 amino acids. The CDR3 spells CASSPGTSYEQYF. CDR3 nucleotide sequence: TGTGCCAGCAGTCCAGGGACTTCCTACGAGCAGTACTTC.

The chain carries TRBV5-4 and TRBJ2-1, with 10 bases identical to TRBD2. V dropped 2 bases and J dropped 3; count of bases not matched to a gene: 2. The length of the CDR3 is 15 residues. Germline CDR1 is SGHNT and CDR2 is YYREEE (reference sequence). In DNA, the CDR3 is TGTGCCAGCAGCTTCCGACTAGCGGGCTACAATGAGCAGTTCTTC. Translation: CASSFRLAGYNEQFF.

V gene TRBV19 combines with J gene TRBJ2-7; no reliable D call. V lost 4 bases and J lost 0, with 10 bases in between. Germline V lookup: CDR1 LNHDA, CDR2 SQIVND (reference sequence). The CDR3 consists of 14 residues. The CDR3 here is CASSNRPYSYEQYF. The CDR3 DNA reads as TGTGCCAGTAGTAATCGTCCCTACTCCTACGAGCAGTACTTC.

The chain carries TRBV15 and TRBJ1-2, with 10 positions matching TRBD1. The CDR3 sequence is 15 residues long. V shed 4 bases and J 6 bases; nucleotides not matched to a gene: 8. Germline CDR1 reads LNHNV; CDR2 reads YYDKDF (reference sequence). CDR3 DNA: TGTGCCACCAGCAAAGGGGGGGACAGGGGCGATGGCTACACCTTC. This gives the protein CATSKGGDRGDGYTF.

J is TRBJ1-4 and V is TRBV10-3; TRBD1 matches at 7 bases. V shed 3 bases, J shed 4 bases, and the junction held 5 bases outside the gene matches. The germline CDR1 and CDR2 sequences are ENHRY and SYGVKD. The CDR3 contains 15 residues. The CDR3 here is CAISDAGGNNEKLFF. The CDR3 DNA reads as TGTGCCATCAGTGATGCAGGGGGAAATAATGAAAAACTGTTTTTT.

This clone was recorded only once. V usage is TRBV9 and J usage is TRBJ2-1; 14 bases map to TRBD2. This CDR3 region has 15 residues. Germline V CDR1 and CDR2: SGDLS, YYNGEE. The ends lost 2 bases at V and 10 bases at J; junction bases unmatched: 5. The CDR3, as DNA: TGTGCCAGCAGCGTGGGACTAGCGGGGGCCCAGGAGCAGTTCTTC. Translating it yields CASSVGLAGAQEQFF.

In DNA, the CDR3 is TGTGCCAGCTCACCCCTTGGGGCACCCCTCCACTTT. This codes for CASSPLGAPLHF. V gene TRBV18 combines with J gene TRBJ1-6; D uncertain. V was cut by 3 bases and J by 11 bases, with 8 bases left in between. Germline assignment: CDR1 KGHSH and CDR2 LQKENI. This CDR3 spans 12 amino acids.

CDR3 DNA sequence: TGTGCCAGCAGCTTAGTAGGAGGGAAGGTGGCCCAGTACTTC. Its translation is CASSLVGGKVAQYF. The chain links TRBV11-2 to TRBJ2-5, with a weak D call TRBD2 (6 bases). Trimming shortened V by 1 base and J by 9 bases, and 15 bases separated the two germline ends. Germline values: CDR1 SGHAT, CDR2 FQNNGV. The CDR3 extends over 14 amino acids.

This clone showed up just once. The chain links TRBV2 to TRBJ2-3; D is uncertain. V lost 4 bases and J 5 bases, leaving 4 bases between the germline ends. This CDR3 has 11 residues. Per germline, CDR1 SNHLY and CDR2 FYNNEI. This CDR3 reads CASSVGDTQYF. The CDR3 DNA sequence: TGTGCCAGCAGTGTAGGAGATACGCAGTATTTT.

This clone was recorded a few times. This chain links TRBV5-4 with TRBJ2-6, with D unresolved. V was pared by 0 bases and J by 0 bases, with 7 bases between. The CDR3 totals 16 residues. CDR1 SGHNT and CDR2 YYREEE come from the germline V gene (reference sequence). CDR3 sequence: CASSLGRPSGANVLTF. CDR3 nucleotides: TGTGCCAGCAGCTTGGGACGCCCCTCTGGGGCCAACGTCCTGACTTTC. Using reference TRBV5-4 and TRBJ2-6 for the parts outside the CDR3, the full variable domain is ETGVTQSPTHLIKTRGQQVTLRCSSQSGHNTVSWYQQALGQGPQFIFQYYREEENGRGNFPPRFSGLQFPNYSSELNVNALELDDSALYLCASSLGRPSGANVLTFGAGSRLTVL.

The rearrangement links TRBV7-9 to TRBJ1-1, with TRBD1 as a possible D gene (6 bases). The CDR3 is made up of 13 amino acids. Trimming took 5 bases from V and 6 from J, leaving 13 bases between them. CDR1 is SEHNR and CDR2 is FQNEAQ in the germline V gene (reference sequence). The CDR3 DNA follows: TGTGCCAGCAGCCTACAGGGTGGCTCTGAAGCTTTCTTT. Amino acids: CASSLQGGSEAFF.

This chain uses TRBV3-1 (or the pseudogene TRBV3-2) with TRBJ2-1; D is unresolved. V was shortened by 1 base and J by 14 bases, with 15 bases between the two germline ends. CDR3 length equals 13 residues. Germline V CDR1 and CDR2: LGHDT, YNNKEL (reference sequence). The CDR3 bases are TGTGCCAGCAGCCAAGTGATAGGGTTTGGTAAGTTCTTC. This codes for CASSQVIGFGKFF.

This chain uses TRBV6-1 with TRBJ1-2; 9 bases line up with TRBD1. Germline V gene data show CDR1 as MNHNS and CDR2 as SASEGT. V lost 1 base, J lost 0 bases, and 6 bases stayed unmatched. The CDR3 sequence is 17 residues long. CDR3 DNA: TGTGCCAGCAGTGAAGGGACAGGGGATCATCCTAACTATGGCTACACCTTC. Amino acids: CASSEGTGDHPNYGYTF.

The rearrangement uses TRBV10-3 and TRBJ2-7; TRBD1 is a possible D gene (5 bases). From germline, CDR1 is ENHRY and CDR2 SYGVKD. V was pared by 8 bases and J by 1 base, with 9 bases between. The CDR3 spans 12 residues. The CDR3: CAIQGGSYEQYF. CDR3 in DNA: TGTGCCATCCAGGGCGGTTCCTACGAGCAGTACTTC.

The chain recombines TRBV6-2 or TRBV6-3 with TRBJ2-1; 7 bases fit TRBD1. The CDR3 has 16 amino acids. Unmatched junction bases numbered 10, after V lost 2 bases and J lost 6 bases. Germline CDR1 is MNHEY and CDR2 is SVGEGT. CDR3 sequence: CASSYHRGLLSNEQFF. In DNA, the CDR3 is TGTGCCAGCAGTTACCACAGGGGTTTGTTGAGCAATGAGCAGTTCTTC.

V gene TRBV5-6 combines with J gene TRBJ2-3, with 7 bases matching TRBD2. CDR1 and CDR2 from the germline V gene are SGHDT and YYEEEE. This CDR3 spans 15 amino acids. Trimming removed 6 bases from V and 1 base from J; junction bases left unmatched: 8. CDR3 coding DNA: TGTGCCAGCATCCGTGGGGGGGATCGCACAGATACGCAGTATTTT. As protein: CASIRGGDRTDTQYF. The whole variable domain, remainder taken from reference TRBV5-6 and TRBJ2-3, is DAGVTQSPTHLIKTRGQQVTLRCSPKSGHDTVSWYQQALGQGPQFIFQYYEEEERQRGNFPDRFSGHQFPNYSSELNVNALLLGDSALYLCASIRGGDRTDTQYFGPGTRLTVL.

This chain joins TRBV7-9 and TRBJ1-1; D possibly corresponds to TRBD1 (6 bases). The CDR3 has 12 residues. V lost 3 bases to trimming and J lost 8 bases, with 10 bases between them. From germline, CDR1 is SEHNR and CDR2 FQNEAQ (reference sequence). The CDR3 loop reads CASSFRGSEAFF. In nucleotides, the CDR3 is TGTGCCAGCAGCTTCAGGGGTTCAGAAGCTTTCTTT.

The rearrangement uses TRBV6-5 and TRBJ1-3; no clear D gene. CDR1 and CDR2 (germline): MNHEY, SVGAGI. There are 14 residues in the CDR3. Trimming left V 5 bases short and J 0 bases short, with 8 bases between. CDR3 protein: CASSRTNSGNTIYF. The CDR3 DNA reads as TGTGCCAGCAGTCGTACAAACTCTGGAAACACCATATATTTT.

The rearrangement joins TRBV5-1 to TRBJ2-1; TRBD2 agrees at 7 bases. Per the germline V gene, CDR1 is SGHRS and CDR2 is YFSETQ. CDR3 length: 14 amino acids. J was trimmed by 2 bases and V by 7 bases; bases with no gene match: 6. CDR3 sequence reads: CASAVSGTYNEQFF. The CDR3 DNA reads TGCGCCAGCGCGGTCAGCGGGACCTACAATGAGCAGTTCTTC.

The chain couples TRBV12-3 or TRBV12-4 to TRBJ2-2; 7 nucleotides line up with TRBD1. Losses at the gene ends were 6 bases for V and 7 bases for J; bases not matched to a gene: 5. This CDR3 comprises 13 residues. The CDR3 reads CASSLQGIGELFF. The CDR3 region has the DNA TGTGCCAGCAGCTTACAGGGGATCGGGGAGCTGTTTTTT.

CDR3 in amino acids: CASSLSVEGWTEAFF. CDR3 nucleotides: TGTGCCAGCAGCCTCTCCGTGGAGGGGTGGACTGAAGCTTTCTTT. V gene TRBV4-2 combines with J gene TRBJ1-1, with TRBD1 as a possible D gene (5 bases). V was clipped by 4 bases and J by 5 bases, with 17 bases between them. Germline assignment: CDR1 LGHNA and CDR2 YNFKEQ. The CDR3 covers 15 residues.